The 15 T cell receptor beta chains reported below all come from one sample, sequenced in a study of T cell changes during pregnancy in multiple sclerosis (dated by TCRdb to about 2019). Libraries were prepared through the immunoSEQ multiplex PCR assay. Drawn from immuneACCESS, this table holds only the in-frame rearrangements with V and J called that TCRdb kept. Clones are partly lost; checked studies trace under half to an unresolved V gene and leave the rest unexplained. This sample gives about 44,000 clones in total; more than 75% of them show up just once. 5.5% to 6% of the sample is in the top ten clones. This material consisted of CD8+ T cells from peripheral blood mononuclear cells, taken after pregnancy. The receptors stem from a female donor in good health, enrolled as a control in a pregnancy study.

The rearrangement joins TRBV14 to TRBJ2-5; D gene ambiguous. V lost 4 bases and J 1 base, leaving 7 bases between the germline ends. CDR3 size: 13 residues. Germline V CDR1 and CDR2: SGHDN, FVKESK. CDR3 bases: TGTGCCAGCAGCCTCCGCGGCCAAGAGACCCAGTACTTC. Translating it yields CASSLRGQETQYF. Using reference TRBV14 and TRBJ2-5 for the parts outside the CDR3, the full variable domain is EAGVTQFPSHSVIEKGQTVTLRCDPISGHDNLYWYRRVMGKEIKFLLHFVKESKQDESGMPNNRFLAERTGGTYSTLKVQPAELEDSGVYFCASSLRGQETQYFGPGTRLLVL.

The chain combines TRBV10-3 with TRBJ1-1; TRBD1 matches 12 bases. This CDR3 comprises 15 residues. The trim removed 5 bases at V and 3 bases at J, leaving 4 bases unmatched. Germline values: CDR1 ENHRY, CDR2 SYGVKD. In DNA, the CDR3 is TGTGCCATCAGTTGGGGACAGGGGGCATACACTGAAGCTTTCTTT. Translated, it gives CAISWGQGAYTEAFF.

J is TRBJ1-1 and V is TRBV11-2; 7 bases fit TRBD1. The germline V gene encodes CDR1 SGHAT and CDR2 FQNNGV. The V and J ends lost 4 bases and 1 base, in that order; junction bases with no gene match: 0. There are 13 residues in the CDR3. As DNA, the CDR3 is TGTGCCAGCAGCTCAGGGGGGAACACTGAAGCTTTCTTT. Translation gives CASSSGGNTEAFF. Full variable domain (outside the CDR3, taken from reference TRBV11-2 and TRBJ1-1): EAGVAQSPRYKIIEKRQSVAFWCNPISGHATLYWYQQILGQGPKLLIQFQNNGVVDDSQLPKDRFSAERLKGVDSTLKIQPAKLEDSAVYLCASSSGGNTEAFFGQGTRLTVV.

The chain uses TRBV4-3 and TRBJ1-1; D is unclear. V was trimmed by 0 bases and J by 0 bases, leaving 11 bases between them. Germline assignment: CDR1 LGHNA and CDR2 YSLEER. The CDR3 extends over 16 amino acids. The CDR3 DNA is TGCGCCAGCAGCCAAGAATGGCGGGTTATGAACACTGAAGCTTTCTTT. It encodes CASSQEWRVMNTEAFF.

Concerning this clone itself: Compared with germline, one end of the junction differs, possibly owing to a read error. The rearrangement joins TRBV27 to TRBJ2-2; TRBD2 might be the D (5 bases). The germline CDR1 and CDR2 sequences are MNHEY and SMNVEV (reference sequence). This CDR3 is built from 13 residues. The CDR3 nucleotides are TGTGCCAGCAGTCAACTAGTCACCTGGGAGCTGTTTTTT. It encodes CASSQLVTWELFF.

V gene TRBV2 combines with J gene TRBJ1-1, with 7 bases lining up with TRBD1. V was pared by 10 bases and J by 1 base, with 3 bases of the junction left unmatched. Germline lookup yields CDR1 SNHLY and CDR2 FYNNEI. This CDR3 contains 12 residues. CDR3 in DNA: TGTGCCATACACAGGGGGAACACTGAAGCTTTCTTT. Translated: CAIHRGNTEAFF.

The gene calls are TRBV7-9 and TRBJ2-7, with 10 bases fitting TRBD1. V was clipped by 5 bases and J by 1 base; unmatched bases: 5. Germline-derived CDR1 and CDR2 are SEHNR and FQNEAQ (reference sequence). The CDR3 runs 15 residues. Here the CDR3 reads CASSQEGQGSYEQYF. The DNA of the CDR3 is TGTGCCAGCAGCCAAGAGGGACAGGGGTCCTACGAGCAGTACTTC.

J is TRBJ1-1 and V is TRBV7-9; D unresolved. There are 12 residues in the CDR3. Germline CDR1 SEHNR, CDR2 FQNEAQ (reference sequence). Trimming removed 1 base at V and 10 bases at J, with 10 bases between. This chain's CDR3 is CASSLGREGAFF. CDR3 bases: TGTGCCAGCAGCTTAGGGAGGGAGGGAGCTTTCTTT.

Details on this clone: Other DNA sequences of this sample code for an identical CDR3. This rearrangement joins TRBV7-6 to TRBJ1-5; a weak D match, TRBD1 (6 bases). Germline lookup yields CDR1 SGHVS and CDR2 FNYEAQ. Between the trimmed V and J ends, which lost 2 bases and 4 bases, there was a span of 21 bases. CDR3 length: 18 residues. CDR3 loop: CASSLSPAGALINQPQHF. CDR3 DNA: TGTGCCAGCAGCTTAAGTCCAGCGGGGGCCCTCATTAATCAGCCCCAGCATTTT.

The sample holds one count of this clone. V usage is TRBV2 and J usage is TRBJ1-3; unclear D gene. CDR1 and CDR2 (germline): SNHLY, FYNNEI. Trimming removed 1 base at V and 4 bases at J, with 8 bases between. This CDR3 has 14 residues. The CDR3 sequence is CASSEGGGGNTIYF. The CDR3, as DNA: TGTGCCAGCAGTGAAGGGGGAGGGGGAAACACCATATATTTT.

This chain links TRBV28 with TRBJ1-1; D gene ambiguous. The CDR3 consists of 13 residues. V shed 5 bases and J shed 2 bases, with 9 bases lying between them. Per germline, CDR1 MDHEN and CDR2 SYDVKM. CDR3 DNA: TGTGCCAGCAGTGTTGACATAAACACTGAAGCTTTCTTT. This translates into CASSVDINTEAFF. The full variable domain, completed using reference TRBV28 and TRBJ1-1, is DVKVTQSSRYLVKRTGEKVFLECVQDMDHENMFWYRQDPGLGLRLIYFSYDVKMKEKGDIPEGYSVSREKKERFSLILESASTNQTSMYLCASSVDINTEAFFGQGTRLTVV.

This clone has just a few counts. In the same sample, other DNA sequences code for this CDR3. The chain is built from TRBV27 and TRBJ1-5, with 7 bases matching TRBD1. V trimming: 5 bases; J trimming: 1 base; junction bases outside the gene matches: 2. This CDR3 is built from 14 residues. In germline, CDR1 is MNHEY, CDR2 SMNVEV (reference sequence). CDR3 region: CASSPTGSNQPQHF. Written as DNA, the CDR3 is TGTGCCAGCAGTCCGACAGGGAGCAATCAGCCCCAGCATTTT.

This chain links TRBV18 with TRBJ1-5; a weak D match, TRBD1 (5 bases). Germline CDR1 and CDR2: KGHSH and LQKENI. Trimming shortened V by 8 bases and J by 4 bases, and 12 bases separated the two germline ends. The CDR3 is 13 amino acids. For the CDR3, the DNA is TGTGCCAGCCACTCTGGGGGGAATCAGCCCCAGCATTTT. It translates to CASHSGGNQPQHF.

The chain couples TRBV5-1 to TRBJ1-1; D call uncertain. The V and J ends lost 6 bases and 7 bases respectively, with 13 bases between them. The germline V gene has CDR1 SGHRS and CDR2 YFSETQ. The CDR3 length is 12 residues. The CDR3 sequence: CASIQENGEAFF. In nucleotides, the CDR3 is TGCGCCAGCATCCAAGAGAACGGTGAAGCTTTCTTT. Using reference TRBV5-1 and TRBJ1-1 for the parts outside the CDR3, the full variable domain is KAGVTQTPRYLIKTRGQQVTLSCSPISGHRSVSWYQQTPGQGLQFLFEYFSETQRNKGNFPGRFSGRQFSNSRSEMNVSTLELGDSALYLCASIQENGEAFFGQGTRLTVV.

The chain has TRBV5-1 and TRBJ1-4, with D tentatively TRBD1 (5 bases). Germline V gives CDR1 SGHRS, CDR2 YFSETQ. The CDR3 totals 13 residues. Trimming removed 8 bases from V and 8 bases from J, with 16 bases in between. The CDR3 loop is CASAGPETEKLFF. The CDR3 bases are TGCGCCAGTGCGGGACCGGAGACGGAAAAACTGTTTTTT.